This TCR beta chain comes out of a study of response to subunit inactivated influenza vaccine. Study-wide findings and caveats: Only a handful of new T cells, the authors suggested, are recruited with each seasonal influenza vaccination.

From the RT-PCR reads, TCRdb called clonotypes with MiXCR, one entry per CDR3 protein. The sample has about 480,000 distinct CDR3 sequences, 25% seen once. In regard to this clonotype: The target antigen is unknown.

There are 13 residues in the CDR3. V lost 2 bases and J lost 8; bases outside the gene matches: 5. The germline V gene encodes CDR1 DFQATT and CDR2 SNEGSKA (reference sequence). The chain employs TRBV20-1 and TRBJ2-4, with 8 nucleotides matching TRBD1. This sequence originates from a man between 45 and 60 years old who received an inactivated influenza vaccine. The specimen was CD4+ T cells sorted from PBMCs, collected around 5 days after vaccination. The CDR3 DNA reads TGCAGTGCTAGAACAGGGGGATCGGACATTCAGTACTTC. Protein: CSARTGGSDIQYF.